The subject of this entry is one T cell receptor (beta chain). Its specificity is not known. This specimen belongs to a study of T-cell reconstitution after alpha-beta-depleted transplantation in children. Study-level results: Surviving thymic progenitors and recipient T cells were the source of high TCRbeta diversity at day 60 in some patients. Diversity and T-cell counts at one year after transplant derived mostly from new T cells. Roughly two months post-transplant, alpha-beta T cells reportedly originated from several hundred graft clones that had expanded.

Construction of the TCRbeta library involved unique molecular identifiers. TCRdb redid the calling of the PCR reads with MiXCR, one entry per CDR3 protein. The table records some 600,000 distinct CDR3 sequences, about an eighth of them present only once. The sequence was collected from a male patient younger than 18 who had a stem cell transplant for acute myeloid leukemia, so the T cells may come from the graft donor. Sequenced here: PBMCs, mostly from graft donor cells, sampled 360 days after TCRalphabeta/CD19-depleted stem cell transplant.

CDR3 residues: CASSQGIMAVNTEAFF. In nucleotides, the CDR3 is TGCGCCAGCAGCCAAGGAATTATGGCAGTCAACACTGAAGCTTTCTTT. V gene TRBV4-3 combines with J gene TRBJ1-1; the D is unclear. The CDR3 sequence is 16 residues long. Germline CDR1 is LGHNA and CDR2 is YSLEER. The V end was cut by 1 base, the J end by 2 bases, with 14 bases between.